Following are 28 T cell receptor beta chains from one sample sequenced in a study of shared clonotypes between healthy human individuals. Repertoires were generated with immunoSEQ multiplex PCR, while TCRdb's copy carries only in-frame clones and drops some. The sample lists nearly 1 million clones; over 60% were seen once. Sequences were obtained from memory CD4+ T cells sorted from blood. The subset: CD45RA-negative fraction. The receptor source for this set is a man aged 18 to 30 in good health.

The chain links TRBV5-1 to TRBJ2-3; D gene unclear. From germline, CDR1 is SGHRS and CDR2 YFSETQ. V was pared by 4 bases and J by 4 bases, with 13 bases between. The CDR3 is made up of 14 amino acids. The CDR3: CASSPSSGADTQYF. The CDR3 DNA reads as TGCGCCAGCAGCCCCTCCTCAGGCGCAGATACGCAGTATTTT.

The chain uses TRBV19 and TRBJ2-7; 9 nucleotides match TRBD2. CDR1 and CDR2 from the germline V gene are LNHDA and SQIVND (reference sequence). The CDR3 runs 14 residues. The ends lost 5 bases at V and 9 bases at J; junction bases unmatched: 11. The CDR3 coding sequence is TGTGCCAGTAGTCCCCAAGGGGTAGCGGGAGTGCAGTACTTC. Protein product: CASSPQGVAGVQYF.

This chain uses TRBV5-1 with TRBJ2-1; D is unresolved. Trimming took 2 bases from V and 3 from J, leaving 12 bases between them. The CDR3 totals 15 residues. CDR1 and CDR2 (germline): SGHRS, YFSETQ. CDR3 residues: CASSLTMDHYNEQFF. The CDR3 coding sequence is TGCGCCAGCAGCTTAACGATGGATCACTACAATGAGCAGTTCTTC.

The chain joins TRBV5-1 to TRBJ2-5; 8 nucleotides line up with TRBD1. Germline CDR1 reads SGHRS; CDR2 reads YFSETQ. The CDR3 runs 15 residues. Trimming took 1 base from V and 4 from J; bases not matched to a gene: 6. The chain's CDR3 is CASSLPQGAGETQYF. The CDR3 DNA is TGCGCCAGCAGCTTGCCCCAGGGGGCGGGAGAGACCCAGTACTTC.

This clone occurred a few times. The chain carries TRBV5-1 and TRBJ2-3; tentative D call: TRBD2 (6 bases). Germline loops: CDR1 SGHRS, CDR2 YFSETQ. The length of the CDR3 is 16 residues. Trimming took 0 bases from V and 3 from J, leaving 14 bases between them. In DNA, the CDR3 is TGCGCCAGCAGCTTGGATATCGGCGGGGCAACAGATACGCAGTATTTT. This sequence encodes CASSLDIGGATDTQYF.

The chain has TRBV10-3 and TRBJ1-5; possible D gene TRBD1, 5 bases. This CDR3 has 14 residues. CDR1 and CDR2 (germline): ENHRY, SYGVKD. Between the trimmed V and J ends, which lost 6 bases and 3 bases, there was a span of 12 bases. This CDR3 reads CAISLDSNNQPQHF. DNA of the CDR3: TGTGCCATCAGCCTTGACAGCAACAATCAGCCCCAGCATTTT.

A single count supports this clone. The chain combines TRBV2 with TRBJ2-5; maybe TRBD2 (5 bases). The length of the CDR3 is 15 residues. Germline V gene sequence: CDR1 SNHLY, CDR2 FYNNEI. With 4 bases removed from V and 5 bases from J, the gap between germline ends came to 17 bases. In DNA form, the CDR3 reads TGTGCCAGCAGTGCCAGACCCGGGCGAGGGGAGACCCAGTACTTC. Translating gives CASSARPGRGETQYF.

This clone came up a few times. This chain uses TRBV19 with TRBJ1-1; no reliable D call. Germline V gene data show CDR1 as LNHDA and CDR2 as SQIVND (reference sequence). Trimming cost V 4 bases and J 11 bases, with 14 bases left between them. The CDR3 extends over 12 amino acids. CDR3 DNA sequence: TGTGCCAGTAGTACATTGGGCAGTGGGGCTTTCTTT. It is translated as CASSTLGSGAFF.

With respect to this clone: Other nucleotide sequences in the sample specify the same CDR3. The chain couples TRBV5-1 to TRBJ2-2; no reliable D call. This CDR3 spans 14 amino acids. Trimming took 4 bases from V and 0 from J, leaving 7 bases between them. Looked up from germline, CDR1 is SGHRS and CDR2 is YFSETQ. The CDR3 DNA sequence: TGCGCCAGCAGCCCGGGCCCGAACACCGGGGAGCTGTTTTTT. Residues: CASSPGPNTGELFF.

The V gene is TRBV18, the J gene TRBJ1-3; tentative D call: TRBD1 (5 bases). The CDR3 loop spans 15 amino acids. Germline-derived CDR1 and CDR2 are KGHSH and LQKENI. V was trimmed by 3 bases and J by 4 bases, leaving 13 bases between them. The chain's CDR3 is CASSPNRGGGNTIYF. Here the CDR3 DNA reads TGTGCCAGCTCACCCAACCGGGGCGGCGGAAACACCATATATTTT.

CDR3 in DNA: TGTGCCTGGAGTCGCCGGGACGGCTCCTACGAGCAGTACTTC. This translates into CAWSRRDGSYEQYF. The chain has TRBV30 and TRBJ2-7; D possibly uses TRBD1 or TRBD2 (5 bases each). The CDR3 is made up of 14 amino acids. The V gene's germline CDR1 is GTSNPN and CDR2 SVGIG (reference sequence). Trimming stripped 2 bases from V and 0 bases from J, with 11 bases between.

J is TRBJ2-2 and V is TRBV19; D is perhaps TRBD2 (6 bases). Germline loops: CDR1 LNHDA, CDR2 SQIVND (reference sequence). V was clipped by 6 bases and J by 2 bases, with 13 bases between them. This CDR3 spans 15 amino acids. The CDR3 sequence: CASSWGTYNTGELFF. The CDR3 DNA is TGTGCCAGTAGCTGGGGGACTTACAACACCGGGGAGCTGTTTTTT.

In DNA form, the CDR3 reads TGTGCCAGCAGCTTGGAGCTTAGGGATGGGTCACCCCTCCACTTT. Encoded protein: CASSLELRDGSPLHF. V usage is TRBV5-5 and J usage is TRBJ1-6; D remains unclear. The CDR3 is 15 amino acids. The germline gives CDR1 SGHKS, CDR2 YYEKEE (reference sequence). The V end was cut by 0 bases, the J end by 10 bases, with 14 bases between.

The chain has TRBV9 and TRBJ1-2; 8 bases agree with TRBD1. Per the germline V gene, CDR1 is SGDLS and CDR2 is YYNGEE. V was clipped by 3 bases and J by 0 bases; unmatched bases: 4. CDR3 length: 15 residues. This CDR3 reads CASSGQGRANYGYTF. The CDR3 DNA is TGTGCCAGCAGCGGACAGGGGCGAGCTAACTATGGCTACACCTTC.

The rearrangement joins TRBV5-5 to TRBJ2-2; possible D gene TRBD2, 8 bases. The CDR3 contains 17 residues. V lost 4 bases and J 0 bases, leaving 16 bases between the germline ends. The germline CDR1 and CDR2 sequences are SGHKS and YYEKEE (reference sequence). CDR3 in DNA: TGTGCCAGCAGCCGGGAGGGACAGATCGCGAACACCGGGGAGCTGTTTTTT. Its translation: CASSREGQIANTGELFF.

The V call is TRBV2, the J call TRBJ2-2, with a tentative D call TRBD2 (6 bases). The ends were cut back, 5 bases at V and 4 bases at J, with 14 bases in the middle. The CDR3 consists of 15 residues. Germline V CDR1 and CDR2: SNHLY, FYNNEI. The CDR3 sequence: CASSTGSRTTGELFF. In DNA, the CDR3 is TGTGCCAGCAGTACCGGGAGTCGAACCACCGGGGAGCTGTTTTTT.

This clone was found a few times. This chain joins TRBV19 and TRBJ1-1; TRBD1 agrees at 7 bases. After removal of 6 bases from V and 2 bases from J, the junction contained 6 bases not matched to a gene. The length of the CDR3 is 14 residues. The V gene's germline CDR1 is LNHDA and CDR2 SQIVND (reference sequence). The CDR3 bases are TGTGCCAGTAGCCGGGGACAGTCAAACACTGAAGCTTTCTTT. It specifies CASSRGQSNTEAFF.

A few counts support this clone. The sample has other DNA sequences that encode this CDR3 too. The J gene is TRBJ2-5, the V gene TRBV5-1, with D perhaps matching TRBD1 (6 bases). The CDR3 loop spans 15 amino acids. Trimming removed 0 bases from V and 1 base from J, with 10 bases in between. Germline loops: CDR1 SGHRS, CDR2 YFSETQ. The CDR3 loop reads CASSLGGQTQETQYF. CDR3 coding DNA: TGCGCCAGCAGCTTGGGTGGACAGACCCAAGAGACCCAGTACTTC.

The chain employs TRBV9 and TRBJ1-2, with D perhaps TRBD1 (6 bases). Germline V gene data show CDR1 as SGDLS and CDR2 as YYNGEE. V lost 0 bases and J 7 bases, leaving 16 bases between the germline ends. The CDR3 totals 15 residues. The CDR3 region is CASSVDSQGVSGYTF. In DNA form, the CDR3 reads TGTGCCAGCAGCGTAGATTCACAGGGAGTAAGTGGCTACACCTTC.

The CDR3 here is CASSAQAGDRYYTF. The CDR3 DNA reads TGTGCCAGCAGCGCCCAGGCTGGGGACAGGTACTACACCTTC. The gene calls are TRBV9 and TRBJ1-2; 8 bases are shared with TRBD1. This CDR3 is 14 amino acids long. Germline V gene sequence: CDR1 SGDLS, CDR2 YYNGEE. Trimming took 3 bases from V and 10 from J; bases not matched to a gene: 11.

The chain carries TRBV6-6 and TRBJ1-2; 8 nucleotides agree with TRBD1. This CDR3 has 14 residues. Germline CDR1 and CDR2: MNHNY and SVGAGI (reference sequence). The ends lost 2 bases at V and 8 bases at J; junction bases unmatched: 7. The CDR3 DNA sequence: TGTGCCAGCAGTTACCGGACAGGGACTATAGGCTACACCTTC. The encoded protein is CASSYRTGTIGYTF.

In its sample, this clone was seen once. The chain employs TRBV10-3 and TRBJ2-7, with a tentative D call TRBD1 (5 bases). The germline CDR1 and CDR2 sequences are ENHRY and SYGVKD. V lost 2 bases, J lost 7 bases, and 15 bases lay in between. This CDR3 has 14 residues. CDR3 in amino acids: CAISERSGSREQYF. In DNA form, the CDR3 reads TGTGCCATCAGTGAGCGGTCAGGGTCGCGGGAGCAGTACTTC.

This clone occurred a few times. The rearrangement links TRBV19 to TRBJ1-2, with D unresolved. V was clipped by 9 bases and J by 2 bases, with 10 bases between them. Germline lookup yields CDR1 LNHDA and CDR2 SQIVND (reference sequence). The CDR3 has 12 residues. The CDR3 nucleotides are TGTGCCAGCCAACAGAAAAACTATGGCTACACCTTC. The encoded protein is CASQQKNYGYTF.

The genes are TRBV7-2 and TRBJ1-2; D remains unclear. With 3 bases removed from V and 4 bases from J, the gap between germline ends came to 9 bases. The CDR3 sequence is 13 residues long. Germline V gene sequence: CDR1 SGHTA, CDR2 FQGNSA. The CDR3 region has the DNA TGTGCCAGCAGCTTTCTCGCGGGCTATGGCTACACCTTC. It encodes CASSFLAGYGYTF.

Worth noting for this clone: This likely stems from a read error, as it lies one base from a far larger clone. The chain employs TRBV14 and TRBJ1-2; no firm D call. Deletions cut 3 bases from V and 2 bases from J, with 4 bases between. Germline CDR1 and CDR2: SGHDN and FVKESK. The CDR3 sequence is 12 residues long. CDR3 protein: CASSHGNYGYTF. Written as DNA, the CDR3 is TGTGCCAGCAGCCACGGGAACTATGGCTACACCTTC.

CDR3 nucleotides: TGTGCCAGCAGTTATAAGGGAAGCTACACCTTC. Translation: CASSYKGSYTF. This chain uses TRBV6-5 with TRBJ1-2; no definite D call. In germline, CDR1 is MNHEY, CDR2 SVGAGI. The CDR3 covers 11 residues. V was pared by 3 bases and J by 9 bases, with 8 bases between.

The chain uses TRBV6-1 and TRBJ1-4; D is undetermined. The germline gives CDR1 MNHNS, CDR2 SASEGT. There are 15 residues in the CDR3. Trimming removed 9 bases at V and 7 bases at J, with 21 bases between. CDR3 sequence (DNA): TGTGCCAGTCGAAAAAGCCTAGTGGGAAGTGAAAAACTGTTTTTT. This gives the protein CASRKSLVGSEKLFF.

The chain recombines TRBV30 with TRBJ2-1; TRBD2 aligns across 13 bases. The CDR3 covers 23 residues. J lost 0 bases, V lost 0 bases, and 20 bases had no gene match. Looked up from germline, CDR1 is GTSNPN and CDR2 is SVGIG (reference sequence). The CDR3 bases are TGTGCCTGGAGTGTAAACGCCCCTTGGACTAGCGGGAGTTTTTTTGCCTCCTACAATGAGCAGTTCTTC. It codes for CAWSVNAPWTSGSFFASYNEQFF. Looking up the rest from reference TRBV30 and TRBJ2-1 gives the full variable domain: SQTIHQWPATLVQPVGSPLSLECTVEGTSNPNLYWYRQAAGRGLQLLFYSVGIGQISSEVPQNLSASRPQDRQFILSSKKLLLSDSGFYLCAWSVNAPWTSGSFFASYNEQFFGPGTRLTVL.